The next 23 T cell receptor beta chains were all read from a single sample in a study of T cells after yellow fever vaccination. MiXCR, run by TCRdb on the 5' RACE reads, gives a single entry per CDR3 protein. The sample holds hundreds of thousands of distinct CDR3 sequences, approximately 13% seen once. Material: PBMCs, obtained on the day of the yellow fever booster vaccination. The receptors originated from a man between 25 and 39 years old who received the YFV17D yellow fever vaccine.

This clonotype showed up just a few times. This chain uses TRBV5-1 with TRBJ1-6; 8 bases align to TRBD1. CDR1 is SGHRS and CDR2 is YFSETQ in the germline V gene. CDR3 length: 15 residues. Trimming at V came to 0 bases and at J to 8 bases, leaving 4 bases not matched to a gene. CDR3 residues: CASSLGQGIHSPLHF. The CDR3, as DNA: TGCGCCAGCAGCTTGGGACAGGGGATACATTCACCCCTCCACTTT.

This clonotype was seen a single time. V and J are TRBV6-2 or TRBV6-3 and TRBJ2-1; 11 bases fit TRBD1. V lost 2 bases and J lost 7; bases outside the gene matches: 10. The CDR3 sequence is 17 residues long. CDR1 is MNHEY and CDR2 is SVGEGT in the germline V gene. Written as DNA, the CDR3 is TGTGCCAGCAGTTACCGCGGACAGGGGGCTTTGTTTAATGAGCAGTTCTTC. Translation gives CASSYRGQGALFNEQFF.

This rearrangement joins TRBV18 to TRBJ2-7, with unresolved D. The CDR3 is 14 amino acids. V gave up 0 bases and J gave up 1 base, with 7 bases separating them. The germline V gene has CDR1 KGHSH and CDR2 LQKENI. CDR3 region: CASSPPSRSYEQYF. CDR3 nucleotide sequence: TGTGCCAGCTCACCACCGTCCAGGTCCTACGAGCAGTACTTC.

This clonotype was found a few times. The chain employs TRBV29-1 and TRBJ2-2; tentative D call: TRBD1 (6 bases). CDR1 and CDR2 from the germline V gene are SQVTM and ANQGSEA. The V end lost 7 bases, the J end lost 4 bases, and 16 bases lay between the germline ends. The CDR3 is made up of 14 amino acids. CDR3 coding DNA: TGCAGCGGGTCCGGTGGACAGTCCACCGGGGAGCTGTTTTTT. It translates to CSGSGGQSTGELFF.

The sample holds a few counts of this clonotype. V and J are TRBV11-3 and TRBJ2-1, with TRBD2 matching over 15 bases. V dropped 4 bases and J dropped 9; count of bases not matched to a gene: 7. The CDR3 runs to 16 residues. The germline CDR1 and CDR2 sequences are SGHNT and YENEEA. Here the CDR3 reads CASSWVGLAGGGEQFF. CDR3 bases: TGTGCCAGCAGCTGGGTCGGACTAGCGGGAGGGGGTGAGCAGTTCTTC.

This clonotype was recorded a few times. This chain joins TRBV7-2 and TRBJ1-2; tentatively, D is TRBD1 (5 bases). V was pared by 5 bases and J by 5 bases, with 15 bases between. The CDR3 contains 14 residues. The germline V gene encodes CDR1 SGHTA and CDR2 FQGNSA. In DNA, the CDR3 is TGTGCCAGCAGCCGCGCGGGGCTCGGGTATGGCTACACCTTC. Encoded protein: CASSRAGLGYGYTF.

This clonotype was counted many times. The chain employs TRBV12-3 or TRBV12-4 and TRBJ2-5; D is undetermined. V dropped 2 bases and J dropped 5 bases, with 3 bases sitting between them. This CDR3 spans 11 amino acids. CDR3 sequence (DNA): TGTGCCAGCAGTTTAATGGAGACCCAGTACTTC. Residues: CASSLMETQYF.

This chain connects TRBV12-3 or TRBV12-4 to TRBJ2-3; 7 bases map to TRBD2. Germline trimming cut 6 bases from V and 5 bases from J; bases unmatched to any gene: 5. The CDR3 runs 13 residues. CDR3: CASRVLAGDTQYF. The CDR3 bases are TGTGCCAGCAGGGTTTTAGCGGGAGATACGCAGTATTTT.

The V and J genes are TRBV29-1 and TRBJ1-1, with a possible D match to TRBD1 (5 bases). The CDR3 has 17 residues. V dropped 5 bases and J dropped 4 bases, with 26 bases sitting between them. Germline assignment: CDR1 SQVTM and CDR2 ANQGSEA. The CDR3 nucleotides are TGCAGCGTTAATTGGGGGGGGAGATGGAGGAAAGGCACTGAAGCTTTCTTT. Translating gives CSVNWGGRWRKGTEAFF.

This clonotype was picked up many times. This chain uses TRBV7-9 with TRBJ2-3; D not certain. Trimming left V 5 bases short and J 2 bases short, with 20 bases between. Germline CDR1 is SEHNR and CDR2 is FQNEAQ (reference sequence). The CDR3 consists of 17 residues. The CDR3 region has the DNA TGTGCCAGCAGCCCCCCTCTAGTATATCTAACCACAGATACGCAGTATTTT. It translates to CASSPPLVYLTTDTQYF.

V usage is TRBV2 and J usage is TRBJ2-1; possibly TRBD1 for D (5 bases). CDR3 length equals 13 residues. Germline loops: CDR1 SNHLY, CDR2 FYNNEI. Trimming pared 9 bases from V and 4 bases from J, leaving 13 bases between. CDR3 in amino acids: CASKGNTYNEQFF. Written as DNA, the CDR3 is TGTGCCAGTAAGGGGAATACTTACAATGAGCAGTTCTTC.

This chain links TRBV7-8 with TRBJ2-1; no reliable D call. This CDR3 comprises 14 residues. V gave up 1 base and J gave up 4 bases, with 8 bases separating them. Looked up from germline, CDR1 is SGHVS and CDR2 is FQNEAQ. This chain's CDR3 is CASSLGWDYNEQFF. The CDR3 DNA follows: TGTGCCAGCAGCTTAGGCTGGGATTACAATGAGCAGTTCTTC.

This clonotype was seen more than once but under ten times. The junction does not match germline at one end; this may be a read error. The genes are TRBV19 and TRBJ2-1; tentatively, D is TRBD1 or TRBD2 (5 bases each). Germline V gene data show CDR1 as LNHDA and CDR2 as SQIVND (reference sequence). This CDR3 region has 13 residues. Here the CDR3 reads CASSIEGPAPGIF. CDR3 bases: TGTGCCAGTAGTATAGAGGGACCGGCCCCGGGGATCTTC.

The chain carries TRBV6-2 or TRBV6-3 and TRBJ2-1, with TRBD2 identical over 9 bases. Germline CDR1 MNHEY, CDR2 SVGEGT. The CDR3 runs 18 residues. Trimming cost V 5 bases and J 0 bases; bases outside gene matches: 11. In nucleotides, the CDR3 is TGTGCCAGCAGTCGACTCGCAAGCGGGAGGAGCTCCTACAATGAGCAGTTCTTC. Its protein is CASSRLASGRSSYNEQFF.

The rearrangement links TRBV5-1 to TRBJ2-4; a possible D gene is TRBD1 (6 bases). This CDR3 spans 17 amino acids. V was clipped by 4 bases and J by 1 base, with 18 bases between them. CDR1 is SGHRS and CDR2 is YFSETQ in the germline V gene. CDR3 nucleotides: TGCGCCAGCAGCCCTTCGACAGGCATCCTGGCCAAAAACATTCAGTACTTC. It translates to CASSPSTGILAKNIQYF. The variable domain in full, with the rest retrieved from reference TRBV5-1 and TRBJ2-4, is KAGVTQTPRYLIKTRGQQVTLSCSPISGHRSVSWYQQTPGQGLQFLFEYFSETQRNKGNFPGRFSGRQFSNSRSEMNVSTLELGDSALYLCASSPSTGILAKNIQYFGAGTRLSVL.

The chain joins TRBV5-1 to TRBJ2-7; D perhaps matches TRBD2 (5 bases). Trimming pared 0 bases from V and 3 bases from J, leaving 13 bases between. Germline lookup yields CDR1 SGHRS and CDR2 YFSETQ. This CDR3 comprises 15 residues. For the CDR3, the DNA is TGCGCCAGCAGCTTGGAGGTCGGGATCTACTACGAGCAGTACTTC. Translating gives CASSLEVGIYYEQYF.

At least ten counts were recorded for this clonotype. The CDR3 here is CASSLRENEQFF. In nucleotides, the CDR3 is TGTGCCAGCAGTTTACGGGAAAATGAGCAGTTCTTC. The chain employs TRBV28 and TRBJ2-1; D perhaps matches TRBD2 (5 bases). The CDR3 is made up of 12 amino acids. Germline lookup yields CDR1 MDHEN and CDR2 SYDVKM. The V end lost 2 bases, the J end lost 7 bases, and 6 bases lay between the germline ends. The full variable domain, in which reference TRBV28 and TRBJ2-1 provide the parts outside the CDR3, is DVKVTQSSRYLVKRTGEKVFLECVQDMDHENMFWYRQDPGLGLRLIYFSYDVKMKEKGDIPEGYSVSREKKERFSLILESASTNQTSMYLCASSLRENEQFFGPGTRLTVL.

V is TRBV29-1 and J is TRBJ2-5; 8 bases are a match to TRBD2. V was clipped by 7 bases and J by 5 bases; unmatched bases: 18. The CDR3 totals 16 residues. CDR1 and CDR2 (germline): SQVTM, ANQGSEA. The CDR3 here is CSGGVTSESPMETQYF. The CDR3 coding sequence is TGCAGCGGCGGTGTGACTAGCGAGTCCCCCATGGAGACCCAGTACTTC.

This clonotype was seen repeatedly, ten times or more. The chain joins TRBV7-9 to TRBJ2-1; D is perhaps TRBD2 (6 bases). This CDR3 region has 12 residues. Germline values: CDR1 SEHNR, CDR2 FQNEAQ (reference sequence). Trimming cost V 3 bases and J 10 bases, with 10 bases left between them. This CDR3 reads CASSFRGREQFF. Written as DNA, the CDR3 is TGTGCCAGCAGCTTTCGGGGGAGGGAGCAGTTCTTC.

The chain couples TRBV3-1 to TRBJ1-4; D remains unclear. Trimming cost V 0 bases and J 8 bases, with 16 bases left between them. Germline V CDR1 and CDR2: LGHDT, YNNKEL (reference sequence). The CDR3 runs 16 residues. CDR3 protein: CASSQDPGGVREKLFF. The DNA of the CDR3 is TGTGCCAGCAGCCAAGATCCTGGTGGAGTACGAGAAAAACTGTTTTTT.

This sequence joins TRBV29-1 and TRBJ1-1; D possibly corresponds to TRBD1 (5 bases). The CDR3 consists of 11 residues. Trimming cost V 7 bases and J 1 base, with 7 bases left between them. CDR1 and CDR2 (germline): SQVTM, ANQGSEA. CDR3 protein: CSGQGNTEAFF. CDR3 DNA: TGCAGCGGCCAGGGGAACACTGAAGCTTTCTTT.

The chain recombines TRBV7-3 with TRBJ2-1, with D unresolved. The CDR3 loop spans 15 amino acids. Trimming shortened V by 2 bases and J by 4 bases, and 12 bases separated the two germline ends. Germline lookup yields CDR1 SGHTA and CDR2 FQGTGA. The CDR3 coding sequence is TGTGCCAGCAGCTTACGCCCGACCCTTTACAATGAGCAGTTCTTC. Its translation is CASSLRPTLYNEQFF.

This clonotype appeared a few times. The chain links TRBV29-1 to TRBJ2-5, with 10 bases matching TRBD2. Germline V CDR1 and CDR2: SQVTM, ANQGSEA. The CDR3 covers 16 residues. CDR3 region: CQLIGTSEPYQETQYF. In nucleotides, the CDR3 is TGCCAACTTATCGGGACTAGCGAACCGTACCAAGAGACCCAGTACTTC.